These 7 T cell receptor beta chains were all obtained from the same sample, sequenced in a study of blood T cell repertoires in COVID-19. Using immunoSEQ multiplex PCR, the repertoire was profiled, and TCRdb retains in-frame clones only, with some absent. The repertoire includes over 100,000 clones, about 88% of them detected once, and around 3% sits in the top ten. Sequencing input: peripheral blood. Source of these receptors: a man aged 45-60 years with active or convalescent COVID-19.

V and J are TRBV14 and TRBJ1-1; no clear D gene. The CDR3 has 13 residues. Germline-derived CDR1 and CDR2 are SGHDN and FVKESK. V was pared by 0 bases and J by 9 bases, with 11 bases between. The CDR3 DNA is TGTGCCAGCAGCCAAGAACCGGACTGGAAAGCTTTCTTT. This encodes CASSQEPDWKAFF.

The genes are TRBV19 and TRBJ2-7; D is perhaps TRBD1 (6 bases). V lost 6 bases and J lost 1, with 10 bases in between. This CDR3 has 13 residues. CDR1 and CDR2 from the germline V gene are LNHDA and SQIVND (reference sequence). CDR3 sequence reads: CASSPGQSYEQYF. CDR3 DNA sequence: TGTGCCAGTAGCCCCGGACAGTCCTACGAGCAGTACTTC.

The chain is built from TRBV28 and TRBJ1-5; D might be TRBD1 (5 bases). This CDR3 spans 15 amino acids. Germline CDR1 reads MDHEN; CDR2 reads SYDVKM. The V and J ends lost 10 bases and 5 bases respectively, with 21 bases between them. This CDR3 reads CATGPGGVIHQPQHF. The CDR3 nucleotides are TGTGCCACCGGGCCGGGAGGGGTGATTCATCAGCCCCAGCATTTT.

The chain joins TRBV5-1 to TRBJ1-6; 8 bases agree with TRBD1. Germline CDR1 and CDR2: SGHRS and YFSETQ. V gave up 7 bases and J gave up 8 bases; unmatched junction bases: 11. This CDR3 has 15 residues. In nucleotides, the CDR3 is TGCGCCAGCCAGCTTACGGGGACAGGCCATTCACCCCTCCACTTT. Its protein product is CASQLTGTGHSPLHF. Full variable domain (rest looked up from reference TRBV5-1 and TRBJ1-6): KAGVTQTPRYLIKTRGQQVTLSCSPISGHRSVSWYQQTPGQGLQFLFEYFSETQRNKGNFPGRFSGRQFSNSRSEMNVSTLELGDSALYLCASQLTGTGHSPLHFGNGTRLTVT.

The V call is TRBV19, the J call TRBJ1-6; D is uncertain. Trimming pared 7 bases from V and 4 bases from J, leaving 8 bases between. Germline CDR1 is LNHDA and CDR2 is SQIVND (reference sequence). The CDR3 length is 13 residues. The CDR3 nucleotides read TGTGCCAGTACCGCTACTTATAATTCACCCCTCCACTTT. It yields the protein CASTATYNSPLHF.

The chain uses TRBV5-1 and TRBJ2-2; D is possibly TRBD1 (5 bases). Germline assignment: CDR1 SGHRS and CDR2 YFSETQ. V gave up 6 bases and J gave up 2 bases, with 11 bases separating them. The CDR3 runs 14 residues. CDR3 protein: CASTKTVNTGELFF. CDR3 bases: TGCGCCAGCACCAAGACAGTAAACACCGGGGAGCTGTTTTTT.

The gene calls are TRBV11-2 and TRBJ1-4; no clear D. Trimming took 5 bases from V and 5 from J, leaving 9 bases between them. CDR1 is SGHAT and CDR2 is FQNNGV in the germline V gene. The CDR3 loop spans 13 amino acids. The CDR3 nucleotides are TGTGCCAGCAGCCCCTCTTTAAATGAAAAACTGTTTTTT. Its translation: CASSPSLNEKLFF.